Sequencing of this T cell receptor beta chain was carried out in a study of T cell changes during pregnancy in multiple sclerosis. TCRdb's table, derived via immunoSEQ multiplex PCR, lists solely in-frame clones and lacks some. The sample holds 40,000 to 45,000 clones; 91% are singletons and the top ten take around 0.5%. Trimming cost V 4 bases and J 2 bases; bases outside gene matches: 9. The germline V gene has CDR1 MDHEN and CDR2 SYDVKM. The CDR3 length is 18 residues. The TCR comes from a female donor in good health, enrolled as a control in a pregnancy study. The starting material was CD4+ T cells from peripheral blood mononuclear cells, obtained in the second trimester of pregnancy. The chain recombines TRBV28 with TRBJ2-7, with 15 bases matching TRBD2. CDR3 protein: CASSSFGTSGRTTYEQYF. Here the CDR3 DNA reads TGTGCCAGCAGTTCCTTCGGGACTAGCGGGAGGACCACCTACGAGCAGTACTTC.